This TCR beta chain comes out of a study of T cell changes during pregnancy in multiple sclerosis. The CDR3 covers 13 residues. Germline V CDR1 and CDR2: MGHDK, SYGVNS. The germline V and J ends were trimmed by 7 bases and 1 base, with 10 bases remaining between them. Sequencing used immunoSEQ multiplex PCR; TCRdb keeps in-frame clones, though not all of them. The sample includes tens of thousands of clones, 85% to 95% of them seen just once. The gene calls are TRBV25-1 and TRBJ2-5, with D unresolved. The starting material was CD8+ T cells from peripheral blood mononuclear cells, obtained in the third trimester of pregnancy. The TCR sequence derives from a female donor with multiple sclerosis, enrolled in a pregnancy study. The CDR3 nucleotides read TGTGCCAGCAAAATCGACTCCCAAGAGACCCAGTACTTC. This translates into CASKIDSQETQYF.